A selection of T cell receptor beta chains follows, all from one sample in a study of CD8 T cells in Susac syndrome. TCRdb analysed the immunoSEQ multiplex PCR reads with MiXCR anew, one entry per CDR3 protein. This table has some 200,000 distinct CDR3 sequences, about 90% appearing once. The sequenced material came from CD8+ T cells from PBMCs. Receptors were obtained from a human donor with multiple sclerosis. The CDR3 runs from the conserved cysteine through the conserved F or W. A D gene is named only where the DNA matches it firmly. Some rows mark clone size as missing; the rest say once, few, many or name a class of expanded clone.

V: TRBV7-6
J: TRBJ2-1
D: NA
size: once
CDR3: CAIPLQDGEQFF
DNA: TGTGCCATCCCGCTACAAGACGGCGAGCAGTTCTTC

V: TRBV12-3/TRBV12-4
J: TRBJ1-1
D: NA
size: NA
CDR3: CASSSGYPNTEAFF
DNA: TGTGCCAGCAGTTCAGGGTACCCGAACACTGAAGCTTTCTTT

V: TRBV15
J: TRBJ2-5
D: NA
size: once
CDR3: CATSSDGETQYF
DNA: TGTGCCACCAGTTCTGATGGAGAGACCCAGTACTTC

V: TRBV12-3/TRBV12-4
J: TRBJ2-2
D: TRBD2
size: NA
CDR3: CASRPDGTRYTGELFF
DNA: TGTGCCAGCAGGCCCGACGGGACTAGATACACCGGGGAGCTGTTTTTT

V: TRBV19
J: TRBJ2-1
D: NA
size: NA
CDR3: CASSIGGLLGYNEQFF
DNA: TGTGCCAGTAGTATCGGTGGTCTATTGGGCTACAATGAGCAGTTCTTC

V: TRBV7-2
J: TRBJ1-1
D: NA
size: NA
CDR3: CASSLAPRGAPNTEAFF
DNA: TGTGCCAGCAGCTTAGCCCCTAGGGGGGCCCCTAACACTGAAGCTTTCTTT

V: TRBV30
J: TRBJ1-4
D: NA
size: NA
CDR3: CACTFRNYEKLFF
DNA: TGTGCCTGTACATTTAGGAACTATGAAAAACTTTTTTTT

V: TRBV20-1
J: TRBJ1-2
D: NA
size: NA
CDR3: CSARPGQGPNYGYTF
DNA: TGCAGTGCTAGACCAGGTCAGGGGCCTAACTATGGCTACACCTTC

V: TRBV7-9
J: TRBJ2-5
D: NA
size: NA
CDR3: CASSLSLRVETQYF
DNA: TGTGCCAGCAGCCTATCCTTGCGGGTAGAGACCCAGTACTTC

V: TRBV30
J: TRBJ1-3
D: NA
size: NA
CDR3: CAWTSFSGNTIYF
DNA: TGTGCCTGGACGAGCTTCTCTGGAAACACCATATATTTT

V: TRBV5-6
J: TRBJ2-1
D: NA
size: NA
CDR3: CASSSGMGSYNEQFF
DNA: TGTGCCAGCAGCTCCGGGATGGGCTCCTACAATGAGCAGTTCTTC

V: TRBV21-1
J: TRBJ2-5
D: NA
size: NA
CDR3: CASSKVTGRVETQYF
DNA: TGTGCCAGCAGCAAAGTAACAGGGAGGGTGGAGACCCAGTACTTC

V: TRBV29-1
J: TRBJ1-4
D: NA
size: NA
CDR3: CSVWTAEMDEKLFF
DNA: TGCAGCGTCTGGACGGCGGAGATGGATGAAAAACTGTTTTTT

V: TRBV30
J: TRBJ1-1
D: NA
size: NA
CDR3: CAWRGPNTEAFF
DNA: TGTGCCTGGAGAGGGCCGAACACTGAAGCTTTCTTT

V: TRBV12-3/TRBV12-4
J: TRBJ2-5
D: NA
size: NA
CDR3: CASRTWGETQYF
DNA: TGTGCCAGCAGGACGTGGGGAGAGACCCAGTACTTC

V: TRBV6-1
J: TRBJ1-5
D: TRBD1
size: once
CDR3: CASSKYPTGYSNQPQHF
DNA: TGTGCCAGCAGTAAATACCCGACAGGGTATAGCAATCAGCCCCAGCATTTT

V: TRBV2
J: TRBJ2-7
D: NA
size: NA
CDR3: CASSEASSYEQYF
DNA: TGTGCCAGCAGTGAAGCCTCCTCCTACGAGCAGTACTTC

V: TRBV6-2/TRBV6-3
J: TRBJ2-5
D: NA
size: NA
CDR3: CASTPFSSIEETQYF
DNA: TGTGCCAGCACCCCATTCTCCTCGATAGAAGAGACCCAGTACTTC

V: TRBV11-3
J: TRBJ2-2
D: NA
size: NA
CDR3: CASSLITGELFF
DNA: TGTGCCAGCAGCTTAATTACCGGGGAGCTGTTTTTT

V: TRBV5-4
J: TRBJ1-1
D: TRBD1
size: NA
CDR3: CASSLTGTGEAEAFF
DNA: TGTGCCAGCAGCTTGACCGGGACAGGGGAGGCGGAAGCTTTCTTT

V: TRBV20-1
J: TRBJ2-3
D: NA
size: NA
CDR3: CSARDLRTREHTDTQYF
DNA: TGCAGTGCTAGAGATCTAAGGACGCGGGAACACACAGATACGCAGTATTTT

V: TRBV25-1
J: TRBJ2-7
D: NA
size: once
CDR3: CASSELGSYEQYF
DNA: TGTGCCAGCAGTGAACTCGGGTCCTACGAGCAGTACTTC

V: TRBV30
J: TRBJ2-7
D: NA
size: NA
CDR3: CAWSDPRAPYEQYF
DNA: TGTGCCTGGAGTGACCCCCGGGCGCCCTACGAGCAGTACTTC

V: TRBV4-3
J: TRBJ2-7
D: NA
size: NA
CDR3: CASSPWLQGNNEQYF
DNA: TGCGCCAGCAGCCCTTGGCTGCAGGGGAACAACGAGCAGTACTTC

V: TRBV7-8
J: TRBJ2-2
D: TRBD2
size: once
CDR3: CASSLVAYSGRALNTGELFF
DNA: TGTGCCAGCAGCTTAGTCGCGTATAGCGGGAGGGCCCTGAACACCGGGGAGCTGTTTTTT

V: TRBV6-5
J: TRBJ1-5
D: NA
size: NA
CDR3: CASSSQPNQPQHF
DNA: TGTGCCAGCAGCAGCCAGCCCAATCAGCCCCAGCATTTT

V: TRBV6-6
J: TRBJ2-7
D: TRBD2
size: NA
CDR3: CASSPTSGGEQYF
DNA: TGTGCCAGCAGTCCTACTAGCGGGGGCGAGCAGTACTTC

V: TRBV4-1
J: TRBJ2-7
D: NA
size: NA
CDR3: CASSFDSYYEQYF
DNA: TGCGCCAGCAGCTTCGACTCGTATTACGAGCAGTACTTC

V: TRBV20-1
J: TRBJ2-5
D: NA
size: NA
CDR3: CSARGTGVQETQYF
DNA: TGCAGTGCGCGGGGAACGGGAGTACAAGAGACCCAGTACTTC

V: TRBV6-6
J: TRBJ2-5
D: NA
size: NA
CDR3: CASSYPSGTLEETQYF
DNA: TGTGCCAGCAGTTATCCCTCCGGGACGCTGGAAGAGACCCAGTACTTC

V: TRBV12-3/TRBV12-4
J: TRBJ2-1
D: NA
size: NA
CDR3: CASSLFKTDEQFF
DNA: TGTGCCAGCAGTTTGTTCAAGACGGATGAGCAGTTCTTC

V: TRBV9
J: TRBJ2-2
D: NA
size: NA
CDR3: CASSGHIVGRRAGELFF
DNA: TGTGCCAGCAGCGGGCACATAGTAGGAAGACGGGCCGGGGAGCTGTTTTTT

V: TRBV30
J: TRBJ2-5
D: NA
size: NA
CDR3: CAWTRSGTQGETQYF
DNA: TGTGCCTGGACCCGATCCGGGACACAGGGAGAGACCCAGTACTTC

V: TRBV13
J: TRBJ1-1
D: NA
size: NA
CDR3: CASSLRGSRTEAFF
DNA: TGTGCCAGCAGCTTGCGGGGTAGTCGGACTGAAGCTTTCTTT

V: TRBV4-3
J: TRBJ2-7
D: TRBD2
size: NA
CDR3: CASSLGEGRYEQYF
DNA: TGCGCCAGCAGCCTGGGGGAGGGCCGGTACGAGCAGTACTTC

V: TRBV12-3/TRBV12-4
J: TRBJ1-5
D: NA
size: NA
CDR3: CASSYASLGPQHF
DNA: TGTGCCAGCAGCTACGCCTCACTCGGACCCCAGCATTTT

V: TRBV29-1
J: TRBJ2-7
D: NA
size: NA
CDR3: CSVVGGPGGYEQYF
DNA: TGCAGCGTTGTTGGGGGACCCGGTGGTTACGAGCAGTACTTC

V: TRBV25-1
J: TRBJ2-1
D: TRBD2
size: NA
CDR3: CASSSILAGEGPNDEQFF
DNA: TGTGCCAGCAGCAGTATCCTAGCGGGAGAAGGCCCGAACGATGAGCAGTTCTTC

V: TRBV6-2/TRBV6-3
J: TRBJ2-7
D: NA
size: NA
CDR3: CASSRGPAAFEQYF
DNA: TGTGCCAGCAGTCGCGGTCCGGCAGCATTCGAGCAGTACTTC